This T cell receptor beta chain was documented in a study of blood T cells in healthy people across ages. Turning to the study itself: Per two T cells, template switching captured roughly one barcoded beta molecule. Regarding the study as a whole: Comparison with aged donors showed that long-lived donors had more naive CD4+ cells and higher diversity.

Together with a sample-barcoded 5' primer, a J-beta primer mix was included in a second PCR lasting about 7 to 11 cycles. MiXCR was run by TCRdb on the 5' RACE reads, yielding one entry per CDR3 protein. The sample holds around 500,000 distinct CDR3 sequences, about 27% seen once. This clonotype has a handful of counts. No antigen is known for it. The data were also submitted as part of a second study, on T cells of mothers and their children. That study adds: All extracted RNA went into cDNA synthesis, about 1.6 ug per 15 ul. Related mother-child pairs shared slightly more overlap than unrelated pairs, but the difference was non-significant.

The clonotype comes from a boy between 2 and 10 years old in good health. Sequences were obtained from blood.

The DNA of the CDR3 is TGCGCCAGCAGCCTTGGACAGGAAAGCTCTGGGGCCAACGTCCTGACTTTC. Its translation: CASSLGQESSGANVLTF. The chain joins TRBV4-3 to TRBJ2-6, with TRBD1 matching over 7 bases. Germline V CDR1 and CDR2: LGHNA, YSLEER. The junction had 6 bases not matched to a gene; V was cut back by 4 bases and J by 0 bases. The CDR3 covers 17 residues.